Listed below are T cell receptor beta chains from one sample, sequenced in a study of T cells in localized non-small cell lung cancer. Generated by immunoSEQ multiplex PCR, the TCRdb table keeps only in-frame clones and is missing some. The table lists tens of thousands of clones, almost 85% of them singletons, with 15% to 20% in the top ten. Source: peripheral blood, taken before any cancer treatment. The receptor source for this set is a male donor at least 60 years old with stage III squamous cell lung carcinoma. Both conserved end residues are part of each CDR3. D genes are given only for firm matches. Clone size is stated in some rows and not others, as once, few, many or a class when expanded.

j_call v_call d_call clone_size cdr3_aa cdr3_nt
TRBJ1-2 TRBV18 - - CASSPGGGYTF TGTGCCAGCTCACCAGGGGGCGGCTACACCTTC
TRBJ1-1 TRBV5-1 - - CASSLAGASNTEAFF TGCGCCAGCAGCTTAGCAGGGGCCTCGAACACTGAAGCTTTCTTT
TRBJ1-1 TRBV7-8 - - CASSLAQFMNTEAFF TGTGCCAGCAGCTTAGCGCAGTTCATGAACACTGAAGCTTTCTTT
TRBJ1-4 TRBV15 - - CATSPRSLGEKLFF TGTGCCACCAGCCCCCGCTCCCTCGGTGAAAAACTGTTTTTT
TRBJ2-1 TRBV19 TRBD2 - CASAPTSGPRVWEQFF TGTGCCAGTGCCCCCACTAGCGGGCCCCGGGTTTGGGAGCAGTTCTTC
TRBJ1-5 TRBV2 - few CASSGSTAQPQHF TGTGCCAGCAGTGGGTCAACGGCACAGCCCCAGCATTTT
TRBJ1-1 TRBV14 TRBD1 - CASSQIGQGNTEAFF TGTGCCAGCAGCCAGATAGGACAGGGGAACACTGAAGCTTTCTTT
TRBJ2-1 TRBV27 TRBD2 - CASSLSSGRRDEQFF TGTGCCAGCAGTCTTTCTAGCGGGAGGCGTGATGAGCAGTTCTTC
TRBJ1-5 TRBV5-1 - once CASSPSTGNQPQHF TGCGCCAGCAGCCCATCGACAGGAAATCAGCCCCAGCATTTT
TRBJ1-1 TRBV7-2 - - CASSSLGNTEAFF TGTGCCAGCAGCTCCCTAGGGAACACTGAAGCTTTCTTT
TRBJ2-3 TRBV10-1 - - CASSDSGTDTQYF TGCGCCAGCAGCGACTCAGGAACAGATACGCAGTATTTT
TRBJ1-6 TRBV2 TRBD1 few CASSGQGGSPLHF TGTGCCAGCAGTGGACAGGGCGGATCACCCCTCCACTTT